The T cell receptor (beta chain) under discussion was sequenced for a study of cytomegalovirus exposure and HLA in healthy donors. Deletions cut 10 bases from V and 1 base from J, with 13 bases between. The CDR3 totals 14 residues. Looked up from germline, CDR1 is SNHLY and CDR2 is FYNNEI. A multiplex PCR was run with 60 Vbeta primers and 13 Jbeta primers. This table comes from immunoSEQ multiplex PCR, and its TCRdb copy is limited to in-frame clones, with some not included. The sample shows 180,000 or so clones, 76% of them seen only once. This clone was seen just once. The chain is built from TRBV2 and TRBJ2-2; possible D gene TRBD2, 5 bases. Sample: PBMCs. This TCR was recovered from a man aged 18 to 29 in good health and CMV-seronegative. In DNA, the CDR3 is TGTGCCACCGGGTCGAGCGGGAACACCGGGGAGCTGTTTTTT. Amino acids: CATGSSGNTGELFF.